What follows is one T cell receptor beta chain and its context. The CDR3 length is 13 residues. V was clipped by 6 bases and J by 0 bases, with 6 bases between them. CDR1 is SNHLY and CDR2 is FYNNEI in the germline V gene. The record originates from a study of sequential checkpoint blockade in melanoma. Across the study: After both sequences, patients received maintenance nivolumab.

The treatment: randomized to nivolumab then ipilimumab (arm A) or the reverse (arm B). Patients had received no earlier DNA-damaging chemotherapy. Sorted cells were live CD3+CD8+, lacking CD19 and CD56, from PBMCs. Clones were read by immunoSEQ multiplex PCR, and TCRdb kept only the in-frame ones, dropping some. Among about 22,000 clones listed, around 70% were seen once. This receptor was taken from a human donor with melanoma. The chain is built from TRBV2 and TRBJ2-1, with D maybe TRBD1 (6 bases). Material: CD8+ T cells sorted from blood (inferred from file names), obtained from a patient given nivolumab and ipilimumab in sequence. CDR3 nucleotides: TGTGCCAGCAGGGACAGCTCCTACAATGAGCAGTTCTTC. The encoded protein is CASRDSSYNEQFF.